What follows describes a single T cell receptor beta chain. Its antigen is as yet unknown. V gave up 4 bases and J gave up 5 bases; unmatched junction bases: 6. Germline CDR1 is SGHAT and CDR2 is FQNNGV. The CDR3 runs to 15 residues. The sample is drawn from a study of cytomegalovirus exposure and HLA in healthy donors. Findings and caveats of the study: Earlier analysis yielded a pattern in which most TCR beta V segments were productive about 87% or about 30% of the time. Most CMV-associated TCR beta chains were later found to appear HLA-restricted.

Both 60 Vbeta primers and 13 Jbeta primers went into the PCR. Method: immunoSEQ multiplex PCR; TCRdb's copy keeps in-frame clones and lacks some. The sample yields about 140,000 clones, around 78% seen once. The sequenced sample consisted of PBMCs. This receptor was taken from a woman between 40 and 55 years old in good health and CMV-seropositive. This chain uses TRBV11-2 with TRBJ2-7, with 12 bases aligning to TRBD2. The CDR3 bases are TGTGCCAGCAGCTGGGGGACTAGCGGGTTCAACGAGCAGTACTTC. Amino acid sequence: CASSWGTSGFNEQYF.